These 28 T cell receptor beta chains originate from one sample sequenced in a study of cytomegalovirus exposure and HLA in healthy donors (dated by TCRdb to 2016 to 2017). Libraries were made using the immunoSEQ multiplex PCR assay. A mixture of 60 forward primers for TCR Vbeta segments and 13 reverse primers for TCR Jbeta segments was used in the multiplex PCR. The table comes from immuneACCESS by way of TCRdb, which keeps in-frame sequences with V and J called. Part of the clones is missing from these tables; in studies checked, under half for an unresolved V gene and the rest for unknown reasons. The sample data list approximately 220,000 clones, and about 81% of these were observed just once. The ten largest account for roughly 6% of the sample. Source material: PBMCs. The receptors originated from a man aged 35 to 55 in good health and CMV-seropositive.

This sequence joins TRBV6-1 and TRBJ1-2; D perhaps matches TRBD1 (6 bases). V shed 5 bases and J shed 6 bases, with 19 bases lying between them. The V gene's germline CDR1 is MNHNS and CDR2 SASEGT. The CDR3 is 15 residues long. CDR3 sequence (DNA): TGTGCCAGCAGTTTAAGCAGGGGAGTAGTCCATGGCTACACCTTC. Translation gives CASSLSRGVVHGYTF.

The chain has TRBV15 and TRBJ2-2; possible D gene TRBD2, 5 bases. This CDR3 contains 16 residues. The germline CDR1 and CDR2 sequences are LNHNV and YYDKDF (reference sequence). V dropped 8 bases and J dropped 1 base, with 17 bases sitting between them. CDR3 sequence (DNA): TGTGCCACCCGGTGGCCGACGGGATTGAACACCGGGGAGCTGTTTTTT. Encoded protein: CATRWPTGLNTGELFF.

The chain links TRBV29-1 to TRBJ1-2; 7 nucleotides match TRBD1. Looked up from germline, CDR1 is SQVTM and CDR2 is ANQGSEA. The CDR3 contains 12 residues. Trimming at V came to 5 bases and at J to 3 bases, leaving 3 bases not matched to a gene. CDR3 DNA: TGCAGCGTTCTCAGGGGGGACTATGGCTACACCTTC. This codes for CSVLRGDYGYTF.

The gene calls are TRBV10-1 and TRBJ2-2; 7 bases fit TRBD2. Germline V gene sequence: CDR1 WNHNN, CDR2 SYGVQD (reference sequence). CDR3 length equals 15 residues. V shed 3 bases and J 3 bases; nucleotides not matched to a gene: 4. CDR3 DNA sequence: TGCGCCAGCAGTGAAAGGCGGGAGCACACCGGGGAGCTGTTTTTT. Its protein is CASSERREHTGELFF.

This chain joins TRBV5-1 and TRBJ2-2; 7 bases map to TRBD2. The germline V gene encodes CDR1 SGHRS and CDR2 YFSETQ. This CDR3 contains 14 residues. J lost 1 base, V lost 9 bases, and 6 bases had no gene match. CDR3: CATSGGRNTGELFF. The CDR3 nucleotides are TGCGCCACCTCGGGAGGCAGGAACACCGGGGAGCTGTTTTTT.

In its sample, this clone was seen once. The chain carries TRBV6-1 and TRBJ2-7; TRBD2 aligns across 11 bases. Losses at the gene ends were 6 bases for V and 1 base for J; bases not matched to a gene: 2. The CDR3 loop spans 14 amino acids. In germline, CDR1 is MNHNS, CDR2 SASEGT. The CDR3 protein is CASRLAGVSYEQYF. The CDR3 DNA is TGTGCCAGCAGACTAGCGGGAGTATCCTACGAGCAGTACTTC.

The chain is built from TRBV27 and TRBJ2-1; D is possibly TRBD1 (6 bases). The CDR3 extends over 16 amino acids. CDR1 and CDR2 from the germline V gene are MNHEY and SMNVEV (reference sequence). V lost 5 bases to trimming and J lost 0 bases, with 14 bases between them. For the CDR3, the DNA is TGTGCCAGCAGTCGCCTCGACAGGTTCTCCTACAATGAGCAGTTCTTC. Its translation: CASSRLDRFSYNEQFF.

The V call is TRBV4-1, the J call TRBJ1-3; possible D gene TRBD1, 5 bases. Germline V gene data show CDR1 as MGHRA and CDR2 as YSYEKL. The CDR3 is 17 residues long. The V gene lost 1 base and the J gene lost 0 bases, with 13 bases spanning the gap. DNA of the CDR3: TGCGCCAGCAGCCAAGGGGGCCCAGCACGCTCTGGAAACACCATATATTTT. This translates into CASSQGGPARSGNTIYF.

A remark on this clone: This CDR3 is also generated by other DNA sequences in the sample. The chain uses TRBV4-1 and TRBJ2-5; weak D call: TRBD2 (5 bases). Germline V lookup: CDR1 MGHRA, CDR2 YSYEKL. The V end lost 3 bases, the J end lost 1 base, and 9 bases lay between the germline ends. The CDR3 length is 14 residues. The CDR3 bases are TGCGCCAGCAGCCACCCGGACTTCCAAGAGACCCAGTACTTC. Translated, it gives CASSHPDFQETQYF.

This clone was observed a handful of times. The rearrangement joins TRBV5-4 to TRBJ2-1; tentatively, D is TRBD1 (7 bases). The CDR3 is made up of 17 amino acids. Germline V CDR1 and CDR2: SGHNT, YYREEE (reference sequence). V was clipped by 4 bases and J by 7 bases, with 24 bases between them. CDR3 DNA: TGTGCCAGCAGCCAGGGGGATTCAGGCATGGGAGGAAATGAGCAGTTCTTC. Translating gives CASSQGDSGMGGNEQFF.

With regard to this clone: The sample carries other DNA sequences with the same CDR3. The rearrangement uses TRBV6-1 and TRBJ2-3; D is possibly TRBD2 (6 bases). The germline V gene has CDR1 MNHNS and CDR2 SASEGT. The CDR3 contains 15 residues. V lost 4 bases and J 0 bases, leaving 11 bases between the germline ends. CDR3 sequence (DNA): TGTGCCAGCAGTGCGGAGGGAGCTAGCACAGATACGCAGTATTTT. Protein sequence: CASSAEGASTDTQYF.

This chain joins TRBV15 and TRBJ2-5; 9 bases match TRBD2. The CDR3 consists of 17 residues. CDR1 LNHNV and CDR2 YYDKDF come from the germline V gene (reference sequence). V lost 5 bases to trimming and J lost 1 base; unmatched junction nucleotides: 11. CDR3 DNA: TGTGCCACCAGCCCTGGACTGACTAGCGGACCCCAAGAGACCCAGTACTTC. This encodes CATSPGLTSGPQETQYF.

Worth noting for this clone: It is unclear where the CDR3 begins or ends on the DNA, so no DNA is shown, and the CDR3 is as TCRdb lists it. V usage is TRBV21-1 and J usage is TRBJ1-5. TRBV21-1 is assigned pseudogene status. Counting both end residues, the CDR3 totals 15 amino acids. CDR3 in amino acids: CASSKVGGGSKPQHF.

The rearrangement joins TRBV2 to TRBJ1-5; tentatively, D is TRBD1 (6 bases). This CDR3 contains 15 residues. V lost 6 bases to trimming and J lost 3 bases, with 15 bases between them. Per germline, CDR1 SNHLY and CDR2 FYNNEI. CDR3 sequence: CASRVQGLYNQPQHF. DNA for the CDR3: TGTGCCAGCAGAGTTCAGGGGCTTTACAATCAGCCCCAGCATTTT.

This clone was recorded only once. The V call is TRBV19, the J call TRBJ2-1; 14 bases fit TRBD2. After removal of 4 bases from V and 2 bases from J, the junction contained 1 base not matched to a gene. The CDR3 has 16 residues. Germline CDR1 reads LNHDA; CDR2 reads SQIVND (reference sequence). In DNA, the CDR3 is TGTGCCAGTAGTAGGACTAGCGGGAGGCCCTACAATGAGCAGTTCTTC. This gives the protein CASSRTSGRPYNEQFF. The full variable domain, in which reference TRBV19 and TRBJ2-1 provide the parts outside the CDR3, is DGGITQSPKYLFRKEGQNVTLSCEQNLNHDAMYWYRQDPGQGLRLIYYSQIVNDFQKGDIAEGYSVSREKKESFPLTVTSAQKNPTAFYLCASSRTSGRPYNEQFFGPGTRLTVL.

The chain uses TRBV15 and TRBJ1-2; TRBD1 agrees at 11 bases. The CDR3 loop spans 15 amino acids. In germline, CDR1 is LNHNV, CDR2 YYDKDF (reference sequence). Germline trimming cut 1 base from V and 4 bases from J; bases unmatched to any gene: 2. In nucleotides, the CDR3 is TGTGCCACCAGCAGAGGGACAGGGGGCGCCTATGGCTACACCTTC. Its translation: CATSRGTGGAYGYTF.

CDR3: CASSASGQENTIYF. The CDR3 DNA follows: TGTGCCAGTAGTGCCTCAGGGCAGGAAAACACCATATATTTT. The rearrangement joins TRBV19 to TRBJ1-3; maybe TRBD1 (5 bases). There are 14 residues in the CDR3. The V and J ends lost 5 bases and 6 bases respectively, with 14 bases between them. The germline V gene encodes CDR1 LNHDA and CDR2 SQIVND (reference sequence).

The sample holds a few counts of this clone. The V gene is TRBV10-2, the J gene TRBJ1-1, with TRBD1 as a possible D gene (6 bases). V was cut by 2 bases and J by 5 bases, with 12 bases left in between. Germline CDR1 and CDR2: WSHSY and SAAADI. The CDR3 is 14 amino acids. This CDR3 is CASSEGGRLTEAFF. The CDR3 coding sequence is TGCGCCAGCAGTGAGGGGGGCCGACTTACTGAAGCTTTCTTT.

The chain links TRBV2 to TRBJ2-4; 14 bases align to TRBD2. Germline trimming cut 7 bases from V and 1 base from J; bases unmatched to any gene: 6. This CDR3 comprises 17 residues. The germline CDR1 and CDR2 sequences are SNHLY and FYNNEI. The CDR3 DNA sequence: TGTGCCAGCAAGGGACTAGCGGGAGCATGGGCCAAAAACATTCAGTACTTC. Protein sequence: CASKGLAGAWAKNIQYF.

The chain recombines TRBV19 with TRBJ2-5, with D unclear. Trimming removed 1 base from V and 2 bases from J, with 5 bases in between. CDR1 is LNHDA and CDR2 is SQIVND in the germline V gene (reference sequence). The CDR3 runs 13 residues. CDR3 DNA sequence: TGTGCCAGTAGTATAGGTAGTCAAGAGACCCAGTACTTC. It specifies CASSIGSQETQYF.

The chain employs TRBV5-6 and TRBJ2-1; TRBD2 matches at 11 bases. V was pared by 4 bases and J by 7 bases, with 7 bases of the junction left unmatched. CDR3 length: 15 residues. Germline V gives CDR1 SGHDT, CDR2 YYEEEE. Written as DNA, the CDR3 is TGTGCCAGCAGCACTCTAGCGGGAGGTCGTAATGAGCAGTTCTTC. Its translation is CASSTLAGGRNEQFF.

V usage is TRBV13 and J usage is TRBJ2-5, with D tentatively TRBD2 (6 bases). This CDR3 has 16 residues. V lost 5 bases and J lost 1, with 17 bases in between. Germline V gene data show CDR1 as PRHDT and CDR2 as FYEKMQ (reference sequence). CDR3 DNA sequence: TGTGCCAGCAGCCCGCGTATAGCGGAGGCCCAAGAGACCCAGTACTTC. This gives the protein CASSPRIAEAQETQYF.

This clone was picked up one time. This chain connects TRBV5-6 to TRBJ1-6; no clear D. Germline V gene data show CDR1 as SGHDT and CDR2 as YYEEEE. V was clipped by 2 bases and J by 6 bases, with 3 bases between them. The CDR3 extends over 12 amino acids. For the CDR3, the DNA is TGTGCCAGCAGCTTTATTAATTCACCCCTCCACTTT. This sequence encodes CASSFINSPLHF.

The chain employs TRBV9 and TRBJ2-3; D may be TRBD1 (5 bases). V shed 3 bases and J shed 0 bases, with 8 bases lying between them. CDR3 length: 14 residues. From germline, CDR1 is SGDLS and CDR2 YYNGEE. The CDR3 nucleotides read TGTGCCAGCAGCGAGGACACAAGCACAGATACGCAGTATTTT. As protein: CASSEDTSTDTQYF.

This chain links TRBV27 with TRBJ2-7, with D unresolved. Trimming stripped 6 bases from V and 5 bases from J, with 17 bases between. The CDR3 loop spans 14 amino acids. Germline CDR1 reads MNHEY; CDR2 reads SMNVEV (reference sequence). The CDR3 region is CASRSDPGGNEQYV. In nucleotides, the CDR3 is TGTGCCAGCAGGTCCGATCCGGGTGGAAACGAGCAGTACGTC.

The gene calls are TRBV18 and TRBJ2-1; 12 positions agree with TRBD2. The germline V gene has CDR1 KGHSH and CDR2 LQKENI. Losses at the gene ends were 4 bases for V and 6 bases for J; bases not matched to a gene: 4. CDR3 length: 15 amino acids. CDR3 sequence reads: CASSLSSGRVNEQFF. CDR3 DNA: TGTGCCAGCTCACTATCTAGCGGGAGGGTCAATGAGCAGTTCTTC.

This rearrangement joins TRBV10-1 to TRBJ2-7; 10 bases agree with TRBD2. The CDR3 runs 15 residues. With 3 bases clipped from V and 4 bases from J, the junction kept 6 bases outside the gene matches. Looked up from germline, CDR1 is WNHNN and CDR2 is SYGVQD (reference sequence). The CDR3 protein is CASSDLAGAPYEQYF. The CDR3 nucleotides read TGCGCCAGCAGTGACCTAGCGGGAGCGCCGTACGAGCAGTACTTC.

This chain connects TRBV13 to TRBJ2-5; D may be TRBD2 (6 bases). Germline lookup yields CDR1 PRHDT and CDR2 FYEKMQ (reference sequence). V lost 3 bases, J lost 1 base, and 9 bases lay in between. The CDR3 length is 14 residues. DNA for the CDR3: TGTGCCAGCAGCTTTACTAGCAGCCAAGAGACCCAGTACTTC. As protein: CASSFTSSQETQYF.